A single sample is the source of the 18 T cell receptor beta chains below, sequenced in a study of chemoradiotherapy in HPV16-positive cancers. Profiling relied on immunoSEQ multiplex PCR, and the TCRdb table lists in-frame clones only, not all of them. The sample carries 20,000 to 25,000 clones, 70% to 90% recorded once. This specimen was blood, taken from a patient who underwent chemoradiotherapy. The receptors stem from a human donor with HPV-associated anogenital cancer.

This chain connects TRBV27 to TRBJ2-5, with 7 bases aligning to TRBD2. Germline trimming cut 3 bases from V and 5 bases from J; bases unmatched to any gene: 9. The CDR3 is 15 amino acids. The V gene's germline CDR1 is MNHEY and CDR2 SMNVEV (reference sequence). CDR3 bases: TGTGCCAGCAGTTTTTCGGTACTGGGAGGGGAGACCCAGTACTTC. Translated: CASSFSVLGGETQYF.

The CDR3 protein is CASSEDFNEQFF. DNA of the CDR3: TGCGCCAGCAGCGAGGACTTCAATGAGCAGTTCTTC. The chain carries TRBV5-1 and TRBJ2-1, with D tentatively TRBD2 (5 bases). With 4 bases removed from V and 6 bases from J, the gap between germline ends came to 8 bases. CDR1 and CDR2 from the germline V gene are SGHRS and YFSETQ. CDR3 length: 12 amino acids.

The J gene is TRBJ1-2, the V gene TRBV10-3, with D maybe TRBD1 (5 bases). Germline CDR1 and CDR2: ENHRY and SYGVKD. The CDR3 runs 12 residues. The germline V and J ends were trimmed by 4 bases and 4 bases, with 7 bases remaining between them. The DNA for the CDR3 is TGTGCCATCAGTGGCGACAGCTATGGCTACACCTTC. This encodes CAISGDSYGYTF.

This rearrangement joins TRBV13 to TRBJ2-7; D possibly corresponds to TRBD1 (6 bases). V gave up 5 bases and J gave up 9 bases, with 23 bases separating them. Germline V gives CDR1 PRHDT, CDR2 FYEKMQ (reference sequence). The CDR3 totals 15 residues. The CDR3 protein is CASSIGTSPYLGQYF. The DNA for the CDR3 is TGTGCCAGCAGCATCGGGACATCGCCTTATCTTGGGCAGTACTTC.

This chain uses TRBV5-6 with TRBJ2-1; a weak D match, TRBD1 (6 bases). V lost 2 bases and J 9 bases, leaving 27 bases between the germline ends. The CDR3 consists of 18 residues. The germline V gene has CDR1 SGHDT and CDR2 YYEEEE. This CDR3 reads CASSFIPGAKRGPGEQFF. CDR3 DNA sequence: TGTGCCAGCAGCTTTATACCAGGGGCCAAAAGGGGTCCAGGTGAGCAGTTCTTC.

In its sample, this clone was seen once. The rearrangement joins TRBV7-2 to TRBJ2-1, with 10 nucleotides matching TRBD2. Germline CDR1 and CDR2: SGHTA and FQGNSA. J was trimmed by 6 bases and V by 2 bases; bases with no gene match: 4. The CDR3 is 15 amino acids. The CDR3 loop reads CASSLTSGKFNEQFF. The DNA for the CDR3 is TGTGCCAGCAGCTTAACTAGCGGGAAGTTCAATGAGCAGTTCTTC.

This rearrangement joins TRBV6-5 to TRBJ1-1; D gene ambiguous. Trimming took 0 bases from V and 1 from J, leaving 3 bases between them. The CDR3 is made up of 13 amino acids. Germline V gives CDR1 MNHEY, CDR2 SVGAGI. CDR3 loop: CASSYSTNTEAFF. The CDR3 DNA follows: TGTGCCAGCAGTTACTCGACGAACACTGAAGCTTTCTTT.

This sequence joins TRBV7-9 and TRBJ2-6; D tentatively fits TRBD1 or TRBD2 (5 bases each). The CDR3 loop spans 13 amino acids. Trimming took off 11 bases at V and 0 bases at J, with 8 bases between the two ends. CDR1 and CDR2 (germline): SEHNR, FQNEAQ (reference sequence). CDR3 protein: CAGGASGANVLTF. In DNA, the CDR3 is TGTGCCGGGGGAGCCTCTGGGGCCAACGTCCTGACTTTC.

This chain joins TRBV7-9 and TRBJ2-2; no definite D call. Between the trimmed V and J ends, which lost 0 bases and 2 bases, there was a span of 4 bases. Germline-derived CDR1 and CDR2 are SEHNR and FQNEAQ (reference sequence). This CDR3 is built from 14 residues. The CDR3 protein is CASSLAANTGELFF. The CDR3 bases are TGTGCCAGCAGCTTAGCGGCCAACACCGGGGAGCTGTTTTTT.

The chain uses TRBV7-9 and TRBJ1-2; D uncertain. The length of the CDR3 is 14 residues. From germline, CDR1 is SEHNR and CDR2 FQNEAQ (reference sequence). V dropped 0 bases and J dropped 2 bases, with 7 bases sitting between them. CDR3 sequence reads: CASSLAGRNYGYTF. The CDR3 DNA sequence: TGTGCCAGCAGCTTAGCGGGGAGAAACTATGGCTACACCTTC. Drawing the rest from reference TRBV7-9 and TRBJ1-2, the complete variable domain is DTGVSQNPRHKITKRGQNVTFRCDPISEHNRLYWYRQTLGQGPEFLTYFQNEAQLEKSRLLSDRFSAERPKGSFSTLEIQRTEQGDSAMYLCASSLAGRNYGYTFGSGTRLTVV.

CDR3 residues: CASSPLAGSQDIQYF. CDR3 nucleotide sequence: TGTGCCAGCTCACCACTTGCAGGGAGTCAGGACATTCAGTACTTC. This sequence joins TRBV18 and TRBJ2-4; D might be TRBD1 or TRBD2, each matching 5 bases. The CDR3 totals 15 residues. Germline lookup yields CDR1 KGHSH and CDR2 LQKENI. V lost 1 base and J 8 bases, leaving 15 bases between the germline ends.

The chain uses TRBV25-1 and TRBJ2-2; TRBD1 or TRBD2 may be the D gene (6 bases each). The V and J ends lost 4 bases and 4 bases respectively, with 22 bases between them. Germline CDR1 is MGHDK and CDR2 is SYGVNS. The CDR3 is made up of 18 amino acids. DNA for the CDR3: TGTGCCAGCAGTGCCCATTCCGGGACACCGGGGGTCACCGGGGAGCTGTTTTTT. Encoded protein: CASSAHSGTPGVTGELFF.

The gene calls are TRBV14 and TRBJ2-3; D possibly corresponds to TRBD1 (5 bases). This CDR3 comprises 16 residues. Germline CDR1 is SGHDN and CDR2 is FVKESK. V lost 3 bases and J lost 0, with 13 bases in between. The CDR3 sequence: CASSHPTATSTDTQYF. The CDR3 bases are TGTGCCAGCAGCCACCCGACAGCCACTAGCACAGATACGCAGTATTTT.

The chain uses TRBV7-6 and TRBJ2-7; D may be TRBD1 (6 bases). CDR3 length: 13 amino acids. In germline, CDR1 is SGHVS, CDR2 FNYEAQ. V lost 6 bases and J 2 bases, leaving 11 bases between the germline ends. The CDR3 loop is CASRNTGTYEQYF. In DNA form, the CDR3 reads TGTGCCAGCAGAAATACAGGGACCTACGAGCAGTACTTC.

This chain links TRBV5-1 with TRBJ1-3, with D unresolved. Between the trimmed V and J ends, which lost 2 bases and 4 bases, there was a span of 4 bases. This CDR3 region has 12 residues. Germline-derived CDR1 and CDR2 are SGHRS and YFSETQ. The CDR3 here is CASSLQGNTIYF. CDR3 coding DNA: TGCGCCAGCAGCTTACAGGGAAACACCATATATTTT. The full variable domain, completed using reference TRBV5-1 and TRBJ1-3, is KAGVTQTPRYLIKTRGQQVTLSCSPISGHRSVSWYQQTPGQGLQFLFEYFSETQRNKGNFPGRFSGRQFSNSRSEMNVSTLELGDSALYLCASSLQGNTIYFGEGSWLTVV.

The chain joins TRBV4-3 to TRBJ2-3, with a possible D match to TRBD1 (5 bases). The germline gives CDR1 LGHNA, CDR2 YSLEER. Trimming shortened V by 1 base and J by 4 bases, and 9 bases separated the two germline ends. This CDR3 is built from 14 residues. In DNA, the CDR3 is TGCGCCAGCAGCCAAGTCCAGGGTCCAGATACGCAGTATTTT. Residues: CASSQVQGPDTQYF.

The chain employs TRBV2 and TRBJ2-5; D possibly matches TRBD1 or TRBD2 (5 bases each). From germline, CDR1 is SNHLY and CDR2 FYNNEI. The CDR3 totals 14 residues. Deletions cut 5 bases from V and 4 bases from J, with 14 bases between. CDR3 nucleotides: TGTGCCAGCAGTTCCGGGACCCACTTAGAGACCCAGTACTTC. Translated: CASSSGTHLETQYF.

CDR3 sequence: CASSPVGWQGRQYF. DNA for the CDR3: TGCGCCAGCAGCCCCGTCGGTTGGCAGGGTAGGCAGTACTTC. V usage is TRBV4-3 and J usage is TRBJ2-7; a possible D gene is TRBD1 (5 bases). CDR1 is LGHNA and CDR2 is YSLEER in the germline V gene. This CDR3 contains 14 residues. The V end lost 4 bases, the J end lost 9 bases, and 19 bases lay between the germline ends.